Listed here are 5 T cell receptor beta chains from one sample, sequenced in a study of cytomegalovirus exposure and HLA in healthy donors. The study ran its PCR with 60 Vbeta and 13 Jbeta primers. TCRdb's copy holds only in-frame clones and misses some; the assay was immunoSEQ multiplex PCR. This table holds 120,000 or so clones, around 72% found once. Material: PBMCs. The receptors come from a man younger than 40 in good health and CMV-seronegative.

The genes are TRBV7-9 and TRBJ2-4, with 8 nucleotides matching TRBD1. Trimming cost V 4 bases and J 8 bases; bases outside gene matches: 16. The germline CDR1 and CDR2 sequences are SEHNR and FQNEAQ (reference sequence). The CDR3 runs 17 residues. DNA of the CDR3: TGTGCCAGCAGCTCTCCCACGACAGGGGAGGATGGGGACATTCAGTACTTC. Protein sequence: CASSSPTTGEDGDIQYF.

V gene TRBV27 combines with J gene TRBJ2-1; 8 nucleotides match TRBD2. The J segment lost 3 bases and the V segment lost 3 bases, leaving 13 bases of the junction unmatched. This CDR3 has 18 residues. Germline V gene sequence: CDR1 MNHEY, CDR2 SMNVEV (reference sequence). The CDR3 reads CASSFFPAAGGDYNEQFF. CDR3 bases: TGTGCCAGCAGTTTTTTTCCCGCCGCGGGGGGCGACTACAATGAGCAGTTCTTC.

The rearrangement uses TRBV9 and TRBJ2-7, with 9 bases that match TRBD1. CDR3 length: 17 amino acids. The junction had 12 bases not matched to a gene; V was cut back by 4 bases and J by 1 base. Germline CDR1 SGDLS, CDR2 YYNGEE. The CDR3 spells CASSPGTGNGFSYEQYF. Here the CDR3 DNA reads TGTGCCAGCAGCCCAGGGACAGGGAACGGATTTTCCTACGAGCAGTACTTC. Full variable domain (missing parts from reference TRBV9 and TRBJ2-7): DSGVTQTPKHLITATGQRVTLRCSPRSGDLSVYWYQQSLDQGLQFLIQYYNGEERAKGNILERFSAQQFPDLHSELNLSSLELGDSALYFCASSPGTGNGFSYEQYFGPGTRLTVT.

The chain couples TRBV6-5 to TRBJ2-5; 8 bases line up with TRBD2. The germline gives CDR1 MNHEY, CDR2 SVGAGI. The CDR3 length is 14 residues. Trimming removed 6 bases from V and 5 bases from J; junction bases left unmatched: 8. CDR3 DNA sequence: TGTGCCAGCAGCTCTCCACGGGGGGGCGAGACCCAGTACTTC. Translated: CASSSPRGGETQYF.

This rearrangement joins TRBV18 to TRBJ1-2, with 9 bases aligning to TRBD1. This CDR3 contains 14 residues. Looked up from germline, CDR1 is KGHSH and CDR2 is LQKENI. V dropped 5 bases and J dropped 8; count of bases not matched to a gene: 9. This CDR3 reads CASSYEQGAKGYTF. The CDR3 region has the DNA TGTGCCAGCTCATATGAACAGGGGGCGAAAGGCTACACCTTC.